Given below is one T cell receptor beta chain in context. These data belong to a study of blood T cell repertoires in COVID-19. This CDR3 is built from 13 residues. In germline, CDR1 is SQVTM, CDR2 ANQGSEA. V lost 3 bases and J 5 bases, leaving 13 bases between the germline ends. Sequencing was performed with immunoSEQ multiplex PCR; in TCRdb, only in-frame clones are kept and a portion is missing. There are about 350,000 clones in the sample; approximately 84% occur only once, and more than 0.8% lies in the top ten. The sequencing input was PBMCs or T cells enriched from blood (not recorded which). The rearrangement links TRBV29-1 to TRBJ1-2; perhaps TRBD1 as D (6 bases). This receptor was identified in a woman in her 30s who had recovered from COVID-19. CDR3 coding DNA: TGCAGCGTTGAGGGGGGGGCAGGGTATGGCTACACCTTC. This translates into CSVEGGAGYGYTF.